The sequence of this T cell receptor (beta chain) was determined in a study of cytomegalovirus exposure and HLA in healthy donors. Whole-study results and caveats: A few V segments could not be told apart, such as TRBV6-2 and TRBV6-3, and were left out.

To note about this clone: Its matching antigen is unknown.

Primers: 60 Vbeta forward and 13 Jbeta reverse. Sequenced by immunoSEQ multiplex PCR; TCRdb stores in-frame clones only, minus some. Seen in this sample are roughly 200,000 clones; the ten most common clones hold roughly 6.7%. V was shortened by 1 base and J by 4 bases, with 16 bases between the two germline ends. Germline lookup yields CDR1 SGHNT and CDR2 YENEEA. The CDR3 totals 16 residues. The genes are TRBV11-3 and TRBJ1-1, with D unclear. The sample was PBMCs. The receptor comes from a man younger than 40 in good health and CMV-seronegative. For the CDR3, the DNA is TGTGCCAGCAGCTTAGCGCCGGATCTGGGAGGCACTGAAGCTTTCTTT. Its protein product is CASSLAPDLGGTEAFF.